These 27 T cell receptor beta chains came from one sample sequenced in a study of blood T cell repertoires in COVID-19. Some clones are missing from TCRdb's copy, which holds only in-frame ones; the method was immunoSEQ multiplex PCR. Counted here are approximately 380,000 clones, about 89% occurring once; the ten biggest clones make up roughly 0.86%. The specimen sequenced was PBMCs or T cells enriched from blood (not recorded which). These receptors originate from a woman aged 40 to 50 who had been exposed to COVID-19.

The CDR3 loop reads CASSESAGQGLYGYTF. In DNA, the CDR3 is TGTGCCAGCAGTGAGTCGGCAGGACAGGGCCTCTATGGCTACACCTTC. The chain uses TRBV25-1 and TRBJ1-2; 8 bases are shared with TRBD1. Looked up from germline, CDR1 is MGHDK and CDR2 is SYGVNS. Unmatched junction bases numbered 10, after V lost 3 bases and J lost 4 bases. CDR3 length: 16 residues.

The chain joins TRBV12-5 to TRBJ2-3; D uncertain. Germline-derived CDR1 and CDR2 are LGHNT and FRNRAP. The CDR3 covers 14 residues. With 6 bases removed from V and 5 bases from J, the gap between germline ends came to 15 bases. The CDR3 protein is CASGFGMVRDTQYF. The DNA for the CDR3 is TGTGCTAGTGGGTTTGGTATGGTGCGAGATACGCAGTATTTT.

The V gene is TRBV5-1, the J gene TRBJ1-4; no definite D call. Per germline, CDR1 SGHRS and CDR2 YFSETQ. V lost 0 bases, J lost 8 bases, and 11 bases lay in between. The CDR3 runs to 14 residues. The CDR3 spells CASSLALLNEKLFF. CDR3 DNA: TGCGCCAGCAGCTTGGCCCTACTTAACGAAAAACTGTTTTTT.

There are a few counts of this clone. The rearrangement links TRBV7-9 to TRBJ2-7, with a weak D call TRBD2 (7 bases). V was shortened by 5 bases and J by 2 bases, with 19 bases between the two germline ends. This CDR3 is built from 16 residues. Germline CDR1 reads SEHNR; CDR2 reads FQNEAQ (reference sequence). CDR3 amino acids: CASSPAGAGPPYEQYF. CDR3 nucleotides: TGTGCCAGCAGCCCCGCGGGGGCGGGCCCCCCCTACGAGCAGTACTTC.

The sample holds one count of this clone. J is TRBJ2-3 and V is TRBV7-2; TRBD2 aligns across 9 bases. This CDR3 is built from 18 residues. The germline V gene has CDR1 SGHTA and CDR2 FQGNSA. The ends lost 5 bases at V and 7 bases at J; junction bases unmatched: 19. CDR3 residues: CASSPGVSGGSLTNTQYF. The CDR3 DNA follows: TGTGCCAGCAGCCCGGGGGTCAGCGGGGGGTCCCTCACGAATACGCAGTATTTT.

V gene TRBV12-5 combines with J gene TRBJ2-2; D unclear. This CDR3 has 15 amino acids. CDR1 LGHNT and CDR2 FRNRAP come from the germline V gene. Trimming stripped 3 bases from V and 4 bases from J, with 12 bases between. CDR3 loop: CASGFFGSATGELFF. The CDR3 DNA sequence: TGTGCTAGTGGTTTCTTCGGGTCCGCCACCGGGGAGCTGTTTTTT. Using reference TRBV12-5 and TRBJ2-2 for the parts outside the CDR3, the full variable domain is DARVTQTPRHKVTEMGQEVTMRCQPILGHNTVFWYRQTMMQGLELLAYFRNRAPLDDSGMPKDRFSAEMPDATLATLKIQPSEPRDSAVYFCASGFFGSATGELFFGEGSRLTVL.

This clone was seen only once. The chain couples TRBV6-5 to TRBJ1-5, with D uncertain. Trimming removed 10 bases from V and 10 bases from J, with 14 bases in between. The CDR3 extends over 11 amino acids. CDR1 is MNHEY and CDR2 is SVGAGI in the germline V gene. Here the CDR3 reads CATTDGDPQHF. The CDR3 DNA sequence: TGTGCCACAACCGACGGAGATCCCCAGCATTTT.

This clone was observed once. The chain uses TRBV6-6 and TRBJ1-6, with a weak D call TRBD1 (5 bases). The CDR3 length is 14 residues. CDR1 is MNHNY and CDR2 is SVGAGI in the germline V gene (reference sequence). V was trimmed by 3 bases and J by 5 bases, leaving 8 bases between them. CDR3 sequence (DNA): TGTGCCAGCAGTTATGACAGTAATAATTCACCCCTCCACTTT. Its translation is CASSYDSNNSPLHF.

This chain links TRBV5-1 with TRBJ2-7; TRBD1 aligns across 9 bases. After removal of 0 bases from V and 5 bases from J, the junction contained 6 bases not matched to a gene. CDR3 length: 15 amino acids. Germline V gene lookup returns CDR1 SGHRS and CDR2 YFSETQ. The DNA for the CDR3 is TGCGCCAGCAGCTTGGTCCCGGGACAGGGCAACGAGCAGTACTTC. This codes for CASSLVPGQGNEQYF.

CDR3 DNA: TGTGCCAGCAGTGACCTGGTGGACAGGACCACCTACGAGCAGTACTTC. As protein: CASSDLVDRTTYEQYF. This sequence joins TRBV2 and TRBJ2-7; 7 nucleotides line up with TRBD1. J lost 2 bases, V lost 3 bases, and 10 bases had no gene match. Germline-derived CDR1 and CDR2 are SNHLY and FYNNEI. This CDR3 comprises 16 residues.

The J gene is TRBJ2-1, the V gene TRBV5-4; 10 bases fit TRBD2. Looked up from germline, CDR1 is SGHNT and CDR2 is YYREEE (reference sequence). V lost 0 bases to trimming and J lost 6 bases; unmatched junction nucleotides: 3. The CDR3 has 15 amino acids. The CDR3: CASSLVSGGTNEQFF. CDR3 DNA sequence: TGTGCCAGCAGCTTGGTTAGCGGGGGGACCAATGAGCAGTTCTTC.

The CDR3 sequence is CASSRRGQGPSGANVLTF. The CDR3 bases are TGTGCCAGCAGCCGAAGGGGACAGGGTCCCTCTGGGGCCAACGTCCTGACTTTC. The chain couples TRBV3-1 (or the pseudogene TRBV3-2) to TRBJ2-6; 9 nucleotides align to TRBD1. The CDR3 totals 18 residues. The V and J ends lost 4 bases and 0 bases, in that order; junction bases with no gene match: 7. Germline lookup yields CDR1 LGHDT and CDR2 YNNKEL (reference sequence).

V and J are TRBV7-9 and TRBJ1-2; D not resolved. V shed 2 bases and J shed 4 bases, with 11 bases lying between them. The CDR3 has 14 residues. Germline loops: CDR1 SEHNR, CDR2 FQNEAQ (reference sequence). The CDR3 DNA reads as TGTGCCAGCAGCTTACTATTAGAAAGCTATGGCTACACCTTC. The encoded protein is CASSLLLESYGYTF.

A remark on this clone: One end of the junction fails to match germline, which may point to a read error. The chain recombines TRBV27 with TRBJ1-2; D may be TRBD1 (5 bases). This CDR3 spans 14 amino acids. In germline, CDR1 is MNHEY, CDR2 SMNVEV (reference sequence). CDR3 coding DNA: TGTGCCAGCAGTTTATCGACAGCTAACTATGGTTACACCTTC. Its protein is CASSLSTANYGYTF.

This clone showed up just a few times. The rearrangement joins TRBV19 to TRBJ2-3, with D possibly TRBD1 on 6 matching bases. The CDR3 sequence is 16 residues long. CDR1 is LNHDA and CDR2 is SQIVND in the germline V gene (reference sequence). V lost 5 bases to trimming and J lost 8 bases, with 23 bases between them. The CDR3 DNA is TGTGCCAGTAGTTCAGGACCCAGGAAAATAGGGGGTACGCAGTATTTT. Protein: CASSSGPRKIGGTQYF.

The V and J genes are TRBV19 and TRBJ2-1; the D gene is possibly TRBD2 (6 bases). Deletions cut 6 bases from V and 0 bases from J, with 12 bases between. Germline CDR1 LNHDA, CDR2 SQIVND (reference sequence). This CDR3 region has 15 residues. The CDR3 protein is CASRVLAASYNEQFF. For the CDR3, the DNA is TGTGCCAGTAGGGTGTTAGCGGCCTCCTACAATGAGCAGTTCTTC.

The DNA for the CDR3 is TGCGCCAGCAGCCCCCGAGTTGCGGGAGCTTCGTACGAGCAGTACTTC. It is translated as CASSPRVAGASYEQYF. The chain joins TRBV5-1 to TRBJ2-7, with 7 bases fitting TRBD2. In germline, CDR1 is SGHRS, CDR2 YFSETQ. The CDR3 is made up of 16 amino acids. The ends lost 4 bases at V and 4 bases at J; junction bases unmatched: 14.

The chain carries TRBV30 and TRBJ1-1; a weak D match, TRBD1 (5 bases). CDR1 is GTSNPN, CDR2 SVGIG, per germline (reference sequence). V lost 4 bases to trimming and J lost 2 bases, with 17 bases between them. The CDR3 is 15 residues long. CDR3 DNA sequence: TGTGCCTGGACCCGTGCGGGGGGGTACAACACTGAAGCTTTCTTT. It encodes CAWTRAGGYNTEAFF.

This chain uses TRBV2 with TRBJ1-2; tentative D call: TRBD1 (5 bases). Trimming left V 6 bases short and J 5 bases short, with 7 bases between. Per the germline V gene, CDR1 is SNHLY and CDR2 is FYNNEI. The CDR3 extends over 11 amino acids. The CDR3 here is CASSAGYGYTF. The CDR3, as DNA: TGTGCCAGCAGCGCAGGGTATGGCTACACCTTC.

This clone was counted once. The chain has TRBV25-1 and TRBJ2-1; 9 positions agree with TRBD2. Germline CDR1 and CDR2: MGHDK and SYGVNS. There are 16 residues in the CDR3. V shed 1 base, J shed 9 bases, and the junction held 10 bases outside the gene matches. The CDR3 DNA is TGTGCCAGCAGTGAATCGCGGGGGGGCACCTATTTTGAGCAGTTCTTC. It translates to CASSESRGGTYFEQFF. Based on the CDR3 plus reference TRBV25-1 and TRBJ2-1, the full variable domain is EADIYQTPRYLVIGTGKKITLECSQTMGHDKMYWYQQDPGMELHLIHYSYGVNSTEKGDLSSESTVSRIRTEHFPLTLESARPSHTSQYLCASSESRGGTYFEQFFGPGTRLTVL.

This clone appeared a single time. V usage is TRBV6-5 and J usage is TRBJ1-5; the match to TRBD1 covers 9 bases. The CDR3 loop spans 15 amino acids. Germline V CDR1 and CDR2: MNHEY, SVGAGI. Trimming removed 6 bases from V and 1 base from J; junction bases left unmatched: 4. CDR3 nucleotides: TGTGCCAGCAGCCGACAGGGGGGGAGCAATCAGCCCCAGCATTTT. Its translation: CASSRQGGSNQPQHF.

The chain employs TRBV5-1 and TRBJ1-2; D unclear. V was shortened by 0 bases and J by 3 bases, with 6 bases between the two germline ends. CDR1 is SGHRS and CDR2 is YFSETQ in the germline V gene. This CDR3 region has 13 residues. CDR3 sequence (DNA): TGCGCCAGCAGCTTGGACCCAGACTATGGCTACACCTTC. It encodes CASSLDPDYGYTF.

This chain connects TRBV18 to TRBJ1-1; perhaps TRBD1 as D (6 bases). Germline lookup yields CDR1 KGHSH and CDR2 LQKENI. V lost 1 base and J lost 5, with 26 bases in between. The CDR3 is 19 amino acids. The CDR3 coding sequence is TGTGCCAGCTCACCACGACCGCTCCAGGGGCTAAGTGGTAGTACTGAAGCTTTCTTT. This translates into CASSPRPLQGLSGSTEAFF.

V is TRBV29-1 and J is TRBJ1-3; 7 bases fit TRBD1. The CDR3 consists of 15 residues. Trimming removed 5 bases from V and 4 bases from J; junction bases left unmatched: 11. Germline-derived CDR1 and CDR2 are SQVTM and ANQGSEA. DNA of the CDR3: TGCAGCGTTCGCGGAAAACAGGGGTCCGGAAACACCATATATTTT. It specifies CSVRGKQGSGNTIYF.

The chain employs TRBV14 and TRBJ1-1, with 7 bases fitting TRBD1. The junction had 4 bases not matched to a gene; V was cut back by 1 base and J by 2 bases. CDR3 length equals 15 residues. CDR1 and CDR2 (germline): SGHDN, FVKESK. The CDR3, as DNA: TGTGCCAGCAGCCAAGTAGGGGGCGTCAACACTGAAGCTTTCTTT. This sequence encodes CASSQVGGVNTEAFF.

The CDR3 DNA reads as TGTGCCAGCAGCTTGGAGGACATTCAGTACTTC. Amino acid sequence: CASSLEDIQYF. The V call is TRBV7-9, the J call TRBJ2-4, with D perhaps TRBD2 (5 bases). CDR3 length: 11 amino acids. Germline V gene data show CDR1 as SEHNR and CDR2 as FQNEAQ (reference sequence). V dropped 3 bases and J dropped 8 bases, with 5 bases sitting between them.

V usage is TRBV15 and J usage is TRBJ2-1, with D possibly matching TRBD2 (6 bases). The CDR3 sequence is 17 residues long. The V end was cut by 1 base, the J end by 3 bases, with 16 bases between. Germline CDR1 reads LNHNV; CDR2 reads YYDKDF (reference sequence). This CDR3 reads CATSRAYGGGNYNEQFF. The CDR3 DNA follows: TGTGCCACCAGCAGAGCTTATGGAGGCGGGAACTACAATGAGCAGTTCTTC.